This is a list of T cell receptor beta chains from one sample in a study of cytomegalovirus exposure and HLA in healthy donors. The protocol was immunoSEQ multiplex PCR, while the TCRdb copy is restricted to in-frame clones and leaves out a portion. The sample records about 240,000 clones, around 86% being singletons. Specimen: PBMCs. Receptor source: a woman in her twenties or thirties in good health and CMV-seropositive. Both conserved end residues are part of each CDR3. D genes are given only for firm matches. Clone size is stated in some rows and not others, as once, few, many or a class when expanded.

16	TRBV10-3	TRBJ1-2	-	-	CAISESIALVQSGYTF	TGTGCCATCAGTGAGTCGATAGCGCTGGTTCAATCGGGCTACACCTTC
15	TRBV6-1	TRBJ1-2	TRBD1	few	CASSASPGQGNYYTF	TGTGCCAGCAGTGCCTCTCCGGGACAGGGGAATTACTACACCTTC
16	TRBV6-5	TRBJ2-2	TRBD2	-	CASSYSLAGFGGELFF	TGTGCCAGCAGTTACTCCCTAGCGGGATTCGGCGGGGAGCTGTTTTTT
13	TRBV27	TRBJ1-2	-	-	CASSFSGVGGYTF	TGTGCCAGCAGTTTTTCCGGGGTGGGAGGCTACACCTTC
16	TRBV12-2	TRBJ2-7	-	-	CASRDTTGQVTYEQYF	TGTGCAAGTCGCGATACCACGGGACAGGTGACCTACGAGCAGTACTTC
15	TRBV4-1	TRBJ1-5	TRBD1	-	CASSQDRGANQPQHF	TGCGCCAGCAGCCAAGACAGGGGGGCCAATCAGCCCCAGCATTTT
13	TRBV28	TRBJ1-5	-	-	CASRQDSNQPQHF	TGTGCCAGCAGGCAGGATAGCAATCAGCCCCAGCATTTT
14	TRBV14	TRBJ2-7	-	-	CASSQESGAYEQYF	TGTGCCAGCAGCCAAGAATCAGGGGCCTACGAGCAGTACTTC
15	TRBV28	TRBJ2-7	TRBD1	-	CASEPAGTGVYEQYF	TGTGCCAGCGAACCAGCCGGGACAGGGGTTTACGAGCAGTACTTC
13	TRBV29-1	TRBJ2-3	-	-	CSVLGSYSDTQYF	TGCAGCGTTCTCGGGAGTTATTCAGATACGCAGTATTTT
11	TRBV6-5	TRBJ2-7	TRBD1	-	CASQGENEQYF	TGTGCCAGCCAGGGGGAGAACGAGCAGTACTTC
15	TRBV28	TRBJ2-5	TRBD2	-	CASSLGTSGRETQYF	TGTGCCAGCAGTTTAGGGACTAGCGGGAGGGAGACCCAGTACTTC
15	TRBV28	TRBJ1-2	TRBD1	once	CASSLHGTGTHGYTF	TGTGCCAGCAGTTTACATGGGACAGGGACACATGGCTACACCTTC
14	TRBV2	TRBJ2-1	TRBD1	-	CASSERTGGGEQFF	TGTGCCAGCAGTGAACGGACAGGGGGCGGTGAGCAGTTCTTC
13	TRBV2	TRBJ1-2	TRBD1	-	CASSGQGRNGYTF	TGTGCCAGCAGTGGACAGGGTCGGAATGGCTACACCTTC
16	TRBV5-1	TRBJ1-3	TRBD1	-	CASSASKTGAGDTIYF	TGCGCCAGCAGCGCTAGCAAAACAGGGGCTGGGGACACCATATATTTT
15	TRBV6-4	TRBJ2-7	-	-	CASSEAWGVPYEQYF	TGTGCCAGCAGTGAGGCGTGGGGAGTCCCCTACGAGCAGTACTTC
15	TRBV5-1	TRBJ2-5	-	-	CASSLRGNAQETQYF	TGCGCCAGCAGCTTGAGGGGGAATGCCCAAGAGACCCAGTACTTC
14	TRBV2	TRBJ1-4	-	once	CASSERQGPEKLFF	TGTGCCAGCAGTGAGCGGCAGGGCCCGGAAAAACTGTTTTTT
15	TRBV4-1	TRBJ2-3	TRBD2	once	CASSQTTSRADTQYF	TGCGCCAGCAGCCAAACGACTAGCCGGGCGGATACGCAGTATTTT
15	TRBV28	TRBJ2-2	-	-	CASSFSRFSPGELFF	TGTGCCAGCAGTTTCAGCAGGTTCTCGCCCGGGGAGCTGTTTTTT
16	TRBV9	TRBJ1-3	-	-	CASSVYEGRSGNTIYF	TGTGCCAGCAGCGTATACGAGGGCCGGTCTGGAAACACCATATATTTT
15	TRBV2	TRBJ1-1	-	-	CASSDSGTQNTEAFF	TGTGCCAGTAGCGATTCCGGGACACAGAACACTGAAGCTTTCTTT
16	TRBV7-9	TRBJ2-2	TRBD1	-	CASSRGTGLNTGELFF	TGTGCCAGCAGCCGGGGGACAGGCCTGAACACCGGGGAGCTGTTTTTT
13	TRBV19	TRBJ1-5	-	-	CASSLGEGQPQHF	TGTGCCAGTAGTTTAGGGGAGGGTCAGCCCCAGCATTTT
15	TRBV30	TRBJ2-7	TRBD2	-	CAWSPGLAGRFEQYF	TGTGCCTGGAGCCCGGGACTAGCAGGACGGTTCGAGCAGTACTTC
14	TRBV12-5	TRBJ1-2	-	-	CASGLVLHNYGYTF	TGTGCTAGTGGTTTGGTACTCCACAACTATGGCTACACCTTC
16	TRBV5-1	TRBJ2-2	-	few	CASSSTGTANTGELFF	TGCGCCAGCAGCTCGACAGGCACTGCGAACACCGGGGAGCTGTTTTTT
13	TRBV11-1	TRBJ2-7	TRBD1	-	CASSGDSSYEQYF	TGTGCCAGCAGCGGGGACAGCTCCTACGAGCAGTACTTC
13	TRBV19	TRBJ1-2	-	-	CASSIALDYGYTF	TGTGCCAGTAGTATAGCACTGGACTATGGCTACACCTTC
18	TRBV7-9	TRBJ2-3	-	-	CASSLALPGHLGTDTQYF	TGTGCCAGCAGCTTAGCGCTCCCAGGGCATTTGGGCACAGATACGCAGTATTTT
16	TRBV5-1	TRBJ2-5	TRBD2	-	CASSPRGGAGAETQYF	TGCGCCAGCAGCCCAAGAGGGGGAGCGGGAGCAGAGACCCAGTACTTC
15	TRBV25-1	TRBJ2-1	-	-	CASSEWGVPDNEQFF	TGTGCCAGCAGTGAATGGGGGGTCCCCGACAATGAGCAGTTCTTC
15	TRBV7-9	TRBJ2-2	TRBD2	-	CASSFAGGATGELFF	TGTGCCAGCAGCTTCGCGGGAGGTGCCACCGGGGAGCTGTTTTTT
17	TRBV7-9	TRBJ1-2	TRBD1	-	CASSLSGQVYSNYGYTF	TGTGCCAGCAGCTTATCGGGACAGGTGTATTCTAACTATGGCTACACCTTC
15	TRBV6-1	TRBJ2-4	-	-	CASSESGLAKNIQYF	TGTGCCAGCAGTGAATCAGGGCTAGCCAAAAACATTCAGTACTTC
15	TRBV19	TRBJ2-5	TRBD2	once	CASTPTSGTVETQYF	TGTGCCAGTACCCCCACTAGCGGGACTGTCGAGACCCAGTACTTC
15	TRBV6-1	TRBJ2-1	-	-	CASSLSGSSYNEQFF	TGTGCCAGCAGCCTTAGCGGCTCCTCCTACAATGAGCAGTTCTTC
14	TRBV5-1	TRBJ1-5	-	-	CASSYEGGDQPQHF	TGCGCCAGCAGCTATGAAGGGGGGGATCAGCCCCAGCATTTT
14	TRBV19	TRBJ2-7	TRBD2	-	CASSTSGSINEQYF	TGTGCCAGTAGTACTAGCGGGAGTATCAACGAGCAGTACTTC
16	TRBV4-2	TRBJ2-7	TRBD2	-	CASSRNQAGEGYEQYF	TGTGCCAGCAGCCGTAACCAGGCGGGAGAGGGCTACGAGCAGTACTTC
14	TRBV4-2	TRBJ2-7	TRBD1	-	CASSQTGVPYEQYF	TGTGCCAGCAGCCAAACAGGGGTCCCCTACGAGCAGTACTTC
13	TRBV30	TRBJ2-7	TRBD1	-	CAWIGQGVGEQYF	TGTGCCTGGATTGGACAGGGGGTTGGGGAGCAGTACTTC
13	TRBV29-1	TRBJ1-4	TRBD1	-	CSVSTGGLSKLFF	TGCAGCGTTTCGACAGGGGGCCTGTCAAAACTGTTTTTT
14	TRBV29-1	TRBJ2-7	TRBD1	-	CSVESTGKSYEQYF	TGCAGCGTTGAATCGACAGGGAAGTCCTACGAGCAGTACTTC
13	TRBV27	TRBJ2-7	-	-	CASRALSSYEQYF	TGTGCCAGCAGGGCCTTAAGCTCCTACGAGCAGTACTTC
12	TRBV19	TRBJ1-2	-	-	CASSIGEGASAF	TGTGCCAGTAGTATAGGGGAGGGCGCGAGCGCCTTC
14	TRBV6-4	TRBJ2-1	-	-	CASSRDTENNEQFF	TGTGCCAGCAGCCGGGACACCGAGAACAATGAGCAGTTCTTC
12	TRBV2	TRBJ2-5	TRBD1	-	CASIRGQETQYF	TGTGCCAGCATCAGGGGGCAAGAGACCCAGTACTTC
13	TRBV6-5	TRBJ2-1	-	-	CASSYTRANEQFF	TGTGCCAGCAGTTACACGCGAGCCAATGAGCAGTTCTTC
16	TRBV9	TRBJ2-5	-	-	CASSVGRTERIETQYF	TGTGCCAGCAGCGTAGGAAGAACCGAGCGAATAGAGACCCAGTACTTC
12	TRBV5-1	TRBJ2-7	-	-	CASSSTAYEQYF	TGCGCCAGCAGCTCGACAGCCTACGAGCAGTACTTC
17	TRBV27	TRBJ2-5	TRBD2	-	CASTSTGIAGGPETQYF	TGTGCCAGCACCTCTACCGGGATAGCGGGAGGGCCAGAGACCCAGTACTTC
14	TRBV4-1	TRBJ1-3	-	-	CASSQDRSGDTIYF	TGCGCCAGCAGCCAAGACCGCTCTGGAGACACCATATATTTT
16	TRBV15	TRBJ2-1	TRBD2	-	CATSRSSSGSYNEQFF	TGTGCCACCAGCAGATCGTCTAGCGGGAGCTACAATGAGCAGTTCTTC
14	TRBV28	TRBJ1-4	-	-	CASSLSGEREKLFF	TGTGCCAGCAGTTTGTCAGGGGAGCGAGAAAAACTGTTTTTT
15	TRBV7-8	TRBJ1-5	-	-	CASSLEGGAGQPQHF	TGTGCCAGCAGCTTAGAAGGGGGGGCGGGCCAGCCCCAGCATTTT
14	TRBV2	TRBJ1-2	TRBD1	-	CASRENRGSSGYTF	TGTGCCAGCAGAGAGAACAGGGGATCGAGTGGCTACACCTTC
17	TRBV5-1	TRBJ2-6	-	-	CASSLPQGTSGANVLTF	TGCGCCAGCAGCTTGCCGCAGGGGACCTCTGGGGCCAACGTCCTGACTTTC